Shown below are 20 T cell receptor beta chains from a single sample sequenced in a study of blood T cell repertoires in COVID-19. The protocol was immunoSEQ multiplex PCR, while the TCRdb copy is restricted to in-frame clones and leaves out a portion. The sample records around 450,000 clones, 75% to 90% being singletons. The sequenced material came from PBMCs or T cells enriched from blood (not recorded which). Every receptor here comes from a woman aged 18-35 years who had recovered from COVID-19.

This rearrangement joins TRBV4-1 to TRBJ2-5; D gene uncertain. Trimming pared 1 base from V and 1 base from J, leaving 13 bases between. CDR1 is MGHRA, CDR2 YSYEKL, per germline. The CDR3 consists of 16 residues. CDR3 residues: CASSQAPVGFQETQYF. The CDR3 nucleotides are TGCGCCAGCAGCCAAGCCCCAGTCGGGTTCCAAGAGACCCAGTACTTC.

The CDR3 is CASSEEGVGPYEQYF. DNA for the CDR3: TGTGCCAGCAGTGAAGAGGGGGTGGGCCCCTACGAGCAGTACTTC. The chain joins TRBV25-1 to TRBJ2-7; the D gene is possibly TRBD1 (6 bases). In germline, CDR1 is MGHDK, CDR2 SYGVNS. This CDR3 region has 15 residues. V gave up 2 bases and J gave up 2 bases, with 13 bases separating them.

CDR3 loop: CASSTGGLENIQYF. The CDR3 nucleotides read TGCGCCAGCAGCACGGGGGGTCTTGAAAACATTCAGTACTTC. V usage is TRBV5-1 and J usage is TRBJ2-4, with 7 bases fitting TRBD2. J gave up 5 bases and V 4 bases, and 6 bases lay outside the gene matches. The CDR3 sequence is 14 residues long. The V gene's germline CDR1 is SGHRS and CDR2 YFSETQ.

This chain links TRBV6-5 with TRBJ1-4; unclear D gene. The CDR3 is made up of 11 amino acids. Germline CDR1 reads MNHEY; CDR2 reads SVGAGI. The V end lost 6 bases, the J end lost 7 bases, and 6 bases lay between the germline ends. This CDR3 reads CASRSSEKLFF. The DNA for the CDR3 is TGTGCCAGCAGGTCCAGTGAAAAACTGTTTTTT.

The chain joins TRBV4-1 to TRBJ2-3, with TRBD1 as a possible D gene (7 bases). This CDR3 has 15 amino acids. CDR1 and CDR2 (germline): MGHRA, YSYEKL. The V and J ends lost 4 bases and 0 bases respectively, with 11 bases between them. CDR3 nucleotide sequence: TGCGCCAGCAGCCCCCCAGGGGGGAGCACAGATACGCAGTATTTT. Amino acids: CASSPPGGSTDTQYF.

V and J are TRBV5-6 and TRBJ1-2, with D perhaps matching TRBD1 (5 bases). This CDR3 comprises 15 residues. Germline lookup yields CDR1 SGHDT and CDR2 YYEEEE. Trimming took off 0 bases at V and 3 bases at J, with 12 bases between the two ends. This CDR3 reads CASSLGSRADYGYTF. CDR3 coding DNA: TGTGCCAGCAGCTTGGGGTCCAGGGCCGACTATGGCTACACCTTC.

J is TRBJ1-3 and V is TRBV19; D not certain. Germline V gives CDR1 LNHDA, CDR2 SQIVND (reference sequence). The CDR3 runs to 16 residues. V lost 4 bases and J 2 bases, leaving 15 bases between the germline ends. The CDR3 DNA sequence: TGTGCCAGTAGTACTCTGCGGGCCCCGGCTGGAAACACCATATATTTT. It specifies CASSTLRAPAGNTIYF.

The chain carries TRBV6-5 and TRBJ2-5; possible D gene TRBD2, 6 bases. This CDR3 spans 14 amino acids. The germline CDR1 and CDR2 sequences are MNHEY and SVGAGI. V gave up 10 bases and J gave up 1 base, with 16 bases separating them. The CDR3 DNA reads TGTGCCACCCGACGACTAGAGCTCCAAGAGACCCAGTACTTC. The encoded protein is CATRRLELQETQYF.

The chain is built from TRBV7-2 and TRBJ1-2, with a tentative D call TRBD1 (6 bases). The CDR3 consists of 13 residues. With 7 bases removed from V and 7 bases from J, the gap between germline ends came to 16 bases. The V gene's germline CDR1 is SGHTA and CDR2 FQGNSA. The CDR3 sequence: CASTPREGGGYTF. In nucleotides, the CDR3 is TGTGCCAGCACCCCCAGGGAGGGGGGTGGCTACACCTTC. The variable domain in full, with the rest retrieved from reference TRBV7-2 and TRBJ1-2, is GAGVSQSPSNKVTEKGKDVELRCDPISGHTALYWYRQSLGQGLEFLIYFQGNSAPDKSGLPSDRFSAERTGGSVSTLTIQRTQQEDSAVYLCASTPREGGGYTFGSGTRLTVV.

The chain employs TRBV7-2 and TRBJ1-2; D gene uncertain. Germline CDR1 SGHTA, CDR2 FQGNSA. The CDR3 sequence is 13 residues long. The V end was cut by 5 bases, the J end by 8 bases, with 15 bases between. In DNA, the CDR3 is TGTGCCAGCAGCCTACAATCCACTAGCGGCTACACCTTC. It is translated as CASSLQSTSGYTF.

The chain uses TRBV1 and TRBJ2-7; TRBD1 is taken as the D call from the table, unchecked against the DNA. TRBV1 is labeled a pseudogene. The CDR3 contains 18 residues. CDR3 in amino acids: CTSSLAPGLRTGSYEQYF. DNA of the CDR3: TGCACCAGCAGCCTAGCCCCTGGTCTCAGGACAGGGAGCTACGAGCAGTACTTC.

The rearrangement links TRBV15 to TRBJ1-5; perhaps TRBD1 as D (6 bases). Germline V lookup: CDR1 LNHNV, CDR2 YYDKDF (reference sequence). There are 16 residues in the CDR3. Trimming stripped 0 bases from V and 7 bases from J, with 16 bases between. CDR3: CATSREGGAPQQPQHF. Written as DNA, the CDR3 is TGTGCCACCAGCAGAGAAGGGGGGGCGCCTCAGCAGCCCCAGCATTTT. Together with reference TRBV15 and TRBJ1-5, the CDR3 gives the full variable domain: DAMVIQNPRYQVTQFGKPVTLSCSQTLNHNVMYWYQQKSSQAPKLLFHYYDKDFNNEADTPDNFQSRRPNTSFCFLDIRSPGLGDTAMYLCATSREGGAPQQPQHFGDGTRLSIL.

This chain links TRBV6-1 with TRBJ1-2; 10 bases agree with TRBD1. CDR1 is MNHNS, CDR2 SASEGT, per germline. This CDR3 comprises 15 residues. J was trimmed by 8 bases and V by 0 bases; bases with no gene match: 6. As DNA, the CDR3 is TGTGCCAGCAGTGAAGCGCTAGGACAGGGGGACGGCTACACCTTC. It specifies CASSEALGQGDGYTF.

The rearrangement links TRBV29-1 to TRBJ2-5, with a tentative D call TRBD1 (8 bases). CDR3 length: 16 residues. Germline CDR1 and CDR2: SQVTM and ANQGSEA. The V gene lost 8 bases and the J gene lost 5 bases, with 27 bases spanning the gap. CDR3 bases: TGCAGCTACTCGGGGGAGGGACAGGTGAGGGCGGAGACCCAGTACTTC. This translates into CSYSGEGQVRAETQYF. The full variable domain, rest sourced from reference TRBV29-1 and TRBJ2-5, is SAVISQKPSRDICQRGTSLTIQCQVDSQVTMMFWYRQQPGQSLTLIATANQGSEATYESGFVIDKFPISRPNLTFSTLTVSNMSPEDSSIYLCSYSGEGQVRAETQYFGPGTRLLVL.

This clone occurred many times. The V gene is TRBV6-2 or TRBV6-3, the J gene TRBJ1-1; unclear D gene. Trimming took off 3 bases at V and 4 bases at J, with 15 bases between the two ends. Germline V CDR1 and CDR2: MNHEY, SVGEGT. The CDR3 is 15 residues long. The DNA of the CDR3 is TGTGCCAGCAGTTATATAATGGGAGGCATCACTGAAGCTTTCTTT. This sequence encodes CASSYIMGGITEAFF.

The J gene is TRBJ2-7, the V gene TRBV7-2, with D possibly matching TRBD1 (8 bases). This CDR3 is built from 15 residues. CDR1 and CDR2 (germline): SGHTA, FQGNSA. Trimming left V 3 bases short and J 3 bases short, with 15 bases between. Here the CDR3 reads CASSLSGTGHYEQYF. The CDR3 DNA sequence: TGTGCCAGCAGCTTGAGCGGGACAGGTCACTACGAGCAGTACTTC. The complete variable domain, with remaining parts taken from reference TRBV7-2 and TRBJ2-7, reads GAGVSQSPSNKVTEKGKDVELRCDPISGHTALYWYRQSLGQGLEFLIYFQGNSAPDKSGLPSDRFSAERTGGSVSTLTIQRTQQEDSAVYLCASSLSGTGHYEQYFGPGTRLTVT.

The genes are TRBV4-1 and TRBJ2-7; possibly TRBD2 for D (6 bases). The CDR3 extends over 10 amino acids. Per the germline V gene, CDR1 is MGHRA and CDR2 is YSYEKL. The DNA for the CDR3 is TGCGCTGGGGGGTCCTACGAGCAGTACTTC. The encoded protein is CAGGSYEQYF.

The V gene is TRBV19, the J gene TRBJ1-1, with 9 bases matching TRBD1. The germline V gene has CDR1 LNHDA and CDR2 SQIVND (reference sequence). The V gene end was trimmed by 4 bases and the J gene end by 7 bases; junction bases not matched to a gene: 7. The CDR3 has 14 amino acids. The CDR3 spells CASSNGQGLNEAFF. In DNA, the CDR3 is TGTGCCAGTAGTAATGGACAGGGGCTAAATGAAGCTTTCTTT.

This CDR3 is CASSSGGADTQYF. Here the CDR3 DNA reads TGTGCCAGCAGCAGCGGGGGCGCAGATACGCAGTATTTT. This chain uses TRBV11-3 with TRBJ2-3; TRBD2 aligns across 8 bases. CDR1 is SGHNT, CDR2 YENEEA, per germline. The CDR3 is 13 amino acids. The V and J ends lost 5 bases and 4 bases, in that order; junction bases with no gene match: 2.

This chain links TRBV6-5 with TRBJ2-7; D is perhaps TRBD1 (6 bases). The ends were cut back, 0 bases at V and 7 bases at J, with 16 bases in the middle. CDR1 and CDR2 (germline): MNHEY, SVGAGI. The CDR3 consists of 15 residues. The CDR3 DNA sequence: TGTGCCAGCAGTTACTCGGGAACAGGGTTGTGGGAGCAGTACTTC. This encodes CASSYSGTGLWEQYF.